Following are 30 T cell receptor beta chains from one sample sequenced in a study of blood T cells in healthy people across ages. The second PCR ran about 6 to 11 cycles with a sample-barcoded 5' primer and J-beta primers. From the 5' RACE reads, TCRdb called clonotypes with MiXCR, one entry per CDR3 protein. The sample records hundreds of thousands of distinct CDR3 sequences, 45% to 50% being singletons. Sample: blood. The receptors derive from a man aged 25-45 years in good health.

The chain couples TRBV20-1 to TRBJ2-3, with 8 bases lining up with TRBD2. This CDR3 has 13 amino acids. Trimming cost V 5 bases and J 2 bases; bases outside gene matches: 3. Germline V gene data show CDR1 as DFQATT and CDR2 as SNEGSKA (reference sequence). CDR3 DNA: TGCAGTGCTGGTAGCGGGAACACAGATACGCAGTATTTT. Protein product: CSAGSGNTDTQYF.

In its sample, this clonotype was seen a few times. The chain carries TRBV7-2 and TRBJ2-4; 10 bases fit TRBD2. V shed 3 bases and J 2 bases; nucleotides not matched to a gene: 4. The CDR3 sequence is 16 residues long. The germline CDR1 and CDR2 sequences are SGHTA and FQGNSA. In DNA, the CDR3 is TGTGCCAGCAGCTTGAGCGGGGGGGGAACCAAAAACATTCAGTACTTC. Translating gives CASSLSGGGTKNIQYF.

V and J are TRBV4-3 and TRBJ2-7; a possible D gene is TRBD1 (6 bases). CDR3 length: 16 residues. Between the trimmed V and J ends, which lost 0 bases and 1 base, there was a span of 13 bases. Per the germline V gene, CDR1 is LGHNA and CDR2 is YSLEER. The CDR3, as DNA: TGCGCCAGCAGCCAAGATCTGACAGGAGTATCCTACGAGCAGTACTTC. Translated: CASSQDLTGVSYEQYF.

A few counts support this clonotype. The chain links TRBV11-2 to TRBJ2-4; a weak D match, TRBD1 (6 bases). V lost 3 bases and J 7 bases, leaving 13 bases between the germline ends. The CDR3 runs 14 residues. Per germline, CDR1 SGHAT and CDR2 FQNNGV. CDR3 loop: CASSFRDTANIQYF. The CDR3 bases are TGTGCCAGCAGCTTCCGGGACACTGCGAACATTCAGTACTTC.

The genes are TRBV29-1 and TRBJ1-1; 8 positions agree with TRBD1. V lost 5 bases and J lost 0; bases outside the gene matches: 14. CDR1 is SQVTM and CDR2 is ANQGSEA in the germline V gene. This CDR3 region has 17 residues. The CDR3 DNA is TGCAGCGTTACTGGGGGAGAAACAGGGGGTTTGAACACTGAAGCTTTCTTT. Protein product: CSVTGGETGGLNTEAFF. Drawing the rest from reference TRBV29-1 and TRBJ1-1, the complete variable domain is SAVISQKPSRDICQRGTSLTIQCQVDSQVTMMFWYRQQPGQSLTLIATANQGSEATYESGFVIDKFPISRPNLTFSTLTVSNMSPEDSSIYLCSVTGGETGGLNTEAFFGQGTRLTVV.

V gene TRBV7-9 combines with J gene TRBJ1-5; possible D gene TRBD1, 6 bases. The germline gives CDR1 SEHNR, CDR2 FQNEAQ (reference sequence). Trimming stripped 5 bases from V and 0 bases from J, with 14 bases between. The CDR3 contains 16 residues. CDR3 sequence reads: CASSATQGISNQPQHF. The CDR3 region has the DNA TGTGCCAGCAGCGCGACACAGGGTATTAGCAATCAGCCCCAGCATTTT.

The CDR3 nucleotides are TGTGCCACCAGCGAAGGGGGCGGTTCTGGGGCCAACGTCCTGACTTTC. This encodes CATSEGGGSGANVLTF. The chain combines TRBV15 with TRBJ2-6; 7 bases align to TRBD1. Losses at the gene ends were 5 bases for V and 1 base for J; bases not matched to a gene: 5. Germline values: CDR1 LNHNV, CDR2 YYDKDF (reference sequence). The CDR3 covers 16 residues.

A single count supports this clonotype. The chain's CDR3 is CASSPSAHEQYF. CDR3 bases: TGTGCCAGCAGCCCCTCAGCCCACGAGCAGTACTTC. The chain has TRBV7-2 and TRBJ2-7; D gene uncertain. V was clipped by 5 bases and J by 5 bases, with 10 bases between them. The length of the CDR3 is 12 residues. Per the germline V gene, CDR1 is SGHTA and CDR2 is FQGNSA.

The rearrangement links TRBV7-2 to TRBJ1-2, with 7 bases that match TRBD1. There are 15 residues in the CDR3. Per germline, CDR1 SGHTA and CDR2 FQGNSA. Losses at the gene ends were 1 base for V and 5 bases for J; bases not matched to a gene: 7. CDR3 in amino acids: CASSLGGGARYGYTF. Here the CDR3 DNA reads TGTGCCAGCAGCTTAGGAGGGGGCGCCCGTTATGGCTACACCTTC.

The genes are TRBV4-2 and TRBJ2-6, with D perhaps TRBD1 (5 bases). The CDR3 covers 17 residues. The V gene's germline CDR1 is LGHNA and CDR2 YNFKEQ. V dropped 0 bases and J dropped 2 bases, with 11 bases sitting between them. CDR3 DNA sequence: TGTGCCAGCAGCCAAGATGAAGGGGTAACTGGGGCCAACGTCCTGACTTTC. It is translated as CASSQDEGVTGANVLTF.

This sequence joins TRBV3-1 and TRBJ1-5; TRBD1 might be the D (5 bases). Germline V gene lookup returns CDR1 LGHDT and CDR2 YNNKEL (reference sequence). The CDR3 is made up of 15 amino acids. With 4 bases removed from V and 7 bases from J, the gap between germline ends came to 17 bases. This chain's CDR3 is CASSPVGGSGQPQHF. In nucleotides, the CDR3 is TGTGCCAGCAGCCCTGTTGGGGGTAGCGGACAGCCCCAGCATTTT.

V is TRBV7-2 and J is TRBJ1-5; 9 nucleotides align to TRBD1. V lost 5 bases to trimming and J lost 5 bases; unmatched junction nucleotides: 4. Germline V lookup: CDR1 SGHTA, CDR2 FQGNSA. CDR3 length: 14 amino acids. This CDR3 is CASSHRQGDQPQHF. CDR3 nucleotides: TGTGCCAGCAGCCACCGACAGGGGGATCAGCCCCAGCATTTT. Full variable domain (rest looked up from reference TRBV7-2 and TRBJ1-5): GAGVSQSPSNKVTEKGKDVELRCDPISGHTALYWYRQSLGQGLEFLIYFQGNSAPDKSGLPSDRFSAERTGGSVSTLTIQRTQQEDSAVYLCASSHRQGDQPQHFGDGTRLSIL.

V gene TRBV2 combines with J gene TRBJ2-1; D is uncertain. The germline V gene has CDR1 SNHLY and CDR2 FYNNEI. V dropped 7 bases and J dropped 8 bases, with 9 bases sitting between them. The CDR3 loop spans 11 amino acids. CDR3 in amino acids: CASKLGYEQFF. The CDR3 bases are TGTGCCAGCAAGCTCGGGTATGAGCAGTTCTTC.

The chain's CDR3 is CASSFLRGGTDTQYF. CDR3 coding DNA: TGTGCCAGCAGCTTCCTCAGGGGAGGCACAGATACGCAGTATTTT. The J gene is TRBJ2-3, the V gene TRBV11-3; perhaps TRBD1 as D (6 bases). V was shortened by 3 bases and J by 1 base, with 11 bases between the two germline ends. This CDR3 region has 15 residues. The germline V gene encodes CDR1 SGHNT and CDR2 YENEEA. Full variable domain (remainder filled in from reference TRBV11-3 and TRBJ2-3): EAGVVQSPRYKIIEKKQPVAFWCNPISGHNTLYWYLQNLGQGPELLIRYENEEAVDDSQLPKDRFSAERLKGVDSTLKIQPAELGDSAVYLCASSFLRGGTDTQYFGPGTRLTVL.

A few counts support this clonotype. V usage is TRBV25-1 and J usage is TRBJ1-6; D not resolved. There are 15 residues in the CDR3. In germline, CDR1 is MGHDK, CDR2 SYGVNS. Trimming took off 7 bases at V and 0 bases at J, with 10 bases between the two ends. The CDR3 DNA reads as TGTGCCAGCACCCCGTCCAGCTCCTATAATTCACCCCTCCACTTT. Protein product: CASTPSSSYNSPLHF.

This clonotype was counted only a few times. J is TRBJ2-1 and V is TRBV7-8; D call uncertain. The CDR3 consists of 13 residues. From germline, CDR1 is SGHVS and CDR2 FQNEAQ. Trimming left V 7 bases short and J 1 base short, with 8 bases between. The CDR3 loop is CASTEISYNEQFF. The CDR3 region has the DNA TGTGCCAGCACTGAGATTTCCTACAATGAGCAGTTCTTC.

This clonotype was seen only once. The V and J genes are TRBV7-8 and TRBJ2-3; D is ambiguous. Per the germline V gene, CDR1 is SGHVS and CDR2 is FQNEAQ. This CDR3 contains 16 residues. The V end lost 2 bases, the J end lost 3 bases, and 15 bases lay between the germline ends. CDR3 loop: CASSLSMGYGTDTQYF. DNA for the CDR3: TGTGCCAGCAGCTTAAGCATGGGCTATGGAACAGATACGCAGTATTTT.

The gene calls are TRBV7-3 and TRBJ1-2, with a tentative D call TRBD1 (6 bases). The CDR3 contains 16 residues. Trimming removed 5 bases at V and 0 bases at J, with 16 bases between. CDR1 and CDR2 from the germline V gene are SGHTA and FQGTGA. CDR3 region: CASSPGGASPNYGYTF. DNA of the CDR3: TGTGCCAGCAGCCCCGGGGGGGCAAGTCCTAACTATGGCTACACCTTC.

This clonotype was seen once. The chain couples TRBV28 to TRBJ2-7, with D unclear. V lost 2 bases, J lost 1 base, and 15 bases lay in between. This CDR3 is 16 amino acids long. In germline, CDR1 is MDHEN, CDR2 SYDVKM. CDR3 sequence: CASSLDGQLGSYEQYF. Here the CDR3 DNA reads TGTGCCAGCAGTTTAGATGGCCAACTGGGGTCCTACGAGCAGTACTTC.

This clonotype was observed a few times. CDR3 in amino acids: CASTGGQTFTDTQYF. The CDR3 nucleotides read TGTGCCAGCACCGGGGGACAGACCTTCACAGATACGCAGTATTTT. This chain links TRBV2 with TRBJ2-3, with D possibly matching TRBD1 (7 bases). V was clipped by 7 bases and J by 2 bases, with 16 bases between them. This CDR3 has 15 amino acids. CDR1 is SNHLY, CDR2 FYNNEI, per germline.

The CDR3 here is CASSLMTESYEQYF. CDR3 nucleotide sequence: TGCGCCAGCAGCTTGATGACAGAGTCCTACGAGCAGTACTTC. This rearrangement joins TRBV5-1 to TRBJ2-7, with D perhaps TRBD1 (5 bases). This CDR3 comprises 14 residues. Looked up from germline, CDR1 is SGHRS and CDR2 is YFSETQ. V gave up 1 base and J gave up 1 base, with 9 bases separating them.

In regard to this clonotype: Its ends do not fully match the called genes, so a read error is possible. This chain connects TRBV25-1 to TRBJ1-4; D ambiguous. CDR1 is MGHDK, CDR2 SYGVNS, per germline. The CDR3 loop spans 18 amino acids. The CDR3 loop is CVSSEYEGFGSTNEKLFF. The CDR3 nucleotides read TGTGTCAGCAGTGAATATGAAGGTTTTGGGTCAACTAATGAAAAACTGTTTTTT.

DNA of the CDR3: TGTGCCAGCAAGGGGCAGGGGGCAGGGAACACTGAAGCTTTCTTT. Its protein is CASKGQGAGNTEAFF. The rearrangement joins TRBV6-6 to TRBJ1-1, with 8 bases matching TRBD1. The germline gives CDR1 MNHNY, CDR2 SVGAGI (reference sequence). The CDR3 consists of 15 residues. The J segment lost 1 base and the V segment lost 7 bases, leaving 8 bases of the junction unmatched.

This chain links TRBV2 with TRBJ2-3; D unclear. Trimming removed 4 bases at V and 1 base at J, with 12 bases between. The V gene's germline CDR1 is SNHLY and CDR2 FYNNEI. The CDR3 is 15 residues long. CDR3 loop: CASSVSHPGTDTQYF. The CDR3 coding sequence is TGTGCCAGCAGTGTTTCACACCCGGGCACAGATACGCAGTATTTT.

The chain employs TRBV28 and TRBJ1-5; 10 bases are a match to TRBD1. V shed 1 base and J 4 bases; nucleotides not matched to a gene: 7. The germline V gene encodes CDR1 MDHEN and CDR2 SYDVKM. This CDR3 is built from 17 residues. The CDR3 nucleotides are TGTGCCAGCAGTTTATTTCAAGGACAGGGGGGGAATCAGCCCCAGCATTTT. Amino acid sequence: CASSLFQGQGGNQPQHF.

This clonotype appeared a single time. This sequence joins TRBV28 and TRBJ1-5, with TRBD1 as a possible D gene (5 bases). Trimming took 6 bases from V and 3 from J, leaving 15 bases between them. The germline CDR1 and CDR2 sequences are MDHEN and SYDVKM. CDR3 length: 15 residues. CDR3 DNA sequence: TGTGCCAGCAGGGAGGGGTTAGTCCCCAATCAGCCCCAGCATTTT. Protein sequence: CASREGLVPNQPQHF.

The chain uses TRBV6-5 and TRBJ2-5; D is unclear. The CDR3 has 10 residues. CDR1 MNHEY and CDR2 SVGAGI come from the germline V gene. V lost 11 bases and J 9 bases, leaving 13 bases between the germline ends. In DNA, the CDR3 is TGTGCCGGCAATAGGGTACCCCAGTACTTC. Translated, it gives CAGNRVPQYF.

The chain employs TRBV9 and TRBJ2-1; 7 nucleotides align to TRBD1. Per germline, CDR1 SGDLS and CDR2 YYNGEE. V lost 3 bases, J lost 4 bases, and 7 bases stayed unmatched. The CDR3 is 15 residues long. The CDR3 DNA reads TGTGCCAGCAGCGCCCGGGGACAGCTGTACAATGAGCAGTTCTTC. It specifies CASSARGQLYNEQFF.

The chain uses TRBV28 and TRBJ1-5, with 9 positions matching TRBD1. J lost 3 bases, V lost 7 bases, and 10 bases had no gene match. Germline assignment: CDR1 MDHEN and CDR2 SYDVKM. The CDR3 contains 16 residues. The CDR3 is CASTRPGTGSNQPQHF. CDR3 DNA sequence: TGTGCCAGCACCCGACCAGGGACAGGGTCCAATCAGCCCCAGCATTTT.

For this clonotype: The junction shows a germline mismatch at one end, possibly a read error. This chain joins TRBV20-1 and TRBJ2-5, with D tentatively TRBD1 (7 bases). Matching the DNA end better, TRBJ2-1 makes the J call doubtful. The V gene's germline CDR1 is DFQATT and CDR2 SNEGSKA (reference sequence). CDR3 length: 14 amino acids. Written as DNA, the CDR3 is TGCAGTGCAAGAGGAGGGACAGACCAAGAGACCCAGTTCTTC. Amino acids: CSARGGTDQETQFF.